This is a list of T cell receptor beta chains from one sample in a study of blood T cell repertoires in COVID-19. Method: immunoSEQ multiplex PCR; TCRdb's copy keeps in-frame clones and lacks some. The repertoire consists of about 210,000 clones, with about four fifths occurring once and the leading ten covering approximately 2.9%. Sequencing used peripheral blood. These receptors came from a man aged 50 to 60 with active or convalescent COVID-19. CDR3s include the opening cysteine and the closing phenylalanine or tryptophan. D genes are given only for firm matches. Where a row states a size, it is once, few, many or the class of an expanded clone; other rows omit it.

CDR3aa	CDR3nt	d_gene	v_gene	j_gene	abundance
CACRTVGQPQHF	TGTGCCTGCCGGACAGTCGGTCAGCCCCAGCATTTT	NA	TRBV30	TRBJ1-5	few
CASSLGRREQYF	TGTGCCAGCAGCTTAGGGCGGCGCGAGCAGTACTTC	NA	TRBV7-2	TRBJ2-7	NA
CASSPGTGDYNEQFF	TGTGCCAGCAGCCCCGGGACAGGGGACTACAATGAGCAGTTCTTC	TRBD1	TRBV5-6	TRBJ2-1	NA
CASSLGGRADTQYF	TGTGCCAGCAGCTTGGGCGGGAGGGCAGATACGCAGTATTTT	TRBD2	TRBV7-9	TRBJ2-3	NA
CASSLARKRDEQYF	TGCGCCAGCAGCTTGGCCCGAAAGCGGGACGAGCAGTACTTC	NA	TRBV5-1	TRBJ2-7	NA
CASSYSRGPGNQPQHF	TGTGCCAGCAGTTACTCGAGAGGGCCTGGCAATCAGCCCCAGCATTTT	NA	TRBV6-6	TRBJ1-5	NA
CATGPGGSSYNEQFF	TGTGCCACCGGCCCTGGCGGAAGTTCCTACAATGAGCAGTTCTTC	NA	TRBV6-5	TRBJ2-1	once
CASSFFSKGQSEAFF	TGTGCCAGCAGTTTCTTCTCAAAGGGACAGAGTGAAGCTTTCTTT	TRBD1	TRBV28	TRBJ1-1	NA
CASSADRGTQYF	TGTGCCAGCAGCGCGGACAGGGGGACGCAGTATTTT	TRBD1	TRBV7-3	TRBJ2-3	NA
CASSQETVYGGYTF	TGCGCCAGCAGCCAAGAGACAGTCTATGGAGGCTACACCTTC	NA	TRBV4-1	TRBJ1-2	NA
CASSQEPRNRGYTF	TGCGCCAGCAGCCAAGAGCCCAGGAATCGTGGCTACACCTTC	NA	TRBV4-1	TRBJ1-2	NA
CASSPTTMTVPNQPQHF	TGTGCCAGCAGCCCGACGACGATGACAGTCCCGAATCAGCCCCAGCATTTT	NA	TRBV27	TRBJ1-5	NA
CASSEGGLYYEQYF	TGTGCCAGCAGTGAAGGGGGCCTCTACTACGAGCAGTACTTC	NA	TRBV2	TRBJ2-7	once
CASKIGSGAGGLGLPYNEQFF	TGTGCCAGCAAAATCGGGTCAGGAGCAGGGGGGCTGGGGCTTCCCTACAATGAGCAGTTCTTC	NA	TRBV28	TRBJ2-1	NA
CASSRRAGSSTDTQYF	TGTGCCAGCAGCCGACGGGCGGGTTCTAGCACAGATACGCAGTATTTT	NA	TRBV4-2	TRBJ2-3	NA
CASSLWTSGEGNEQFF	TGCGCCAGCAGCCTTTGGACTAGCGGGGAGGGGAATGAGCAGTTCTTC	TRBD2	TRBV5-1	TRBJ2-1	NA
CASTRTLADYNEQFF	TGTGCCAGCACCAGGACGCTAGCGGATTACAATGAGCAGTTCTTC	TRBD2	TRBV5-4	TRBJ2-1	NA
CASSLGTDQAYEQYF	TGTGCCAGCAGCTTGGGGACAGACCAAGCCTACGAGCAGTACTTC	NA	TRBV5-4	TRBJ2-7	NA
CASSSGPTGGPNQPQHF	TGCGCCAGCAGCTCCGGCCCCACAGGGGGCCCAAATCAGCCCCAGCATTTT	TRBD1	TRBV5-1	TRBJ1-5	NA
CASSIRTSGASYEQYF	TGTGCCAGTAGTATACGGACTAGCGGGGCCTCCTACGAGCAGTACTTC	TRBD2	TRBV19	TRBJ2-7	once
CASSMYRHSNQPQHF	TGTGCCAGTAGTATGTACAGACATAGCAATCAGCCCCAGCATTTT	NA	TRBV19	TRBJ1-5	NA
CSASGDRRLF	TGCAGTGCTAGTGGGGACAGACGTTTGTTC	TRBD1	TRBV20-1	TRBJ1-2	few
CASSKTGGNEQYF	TGTGCCAGCAGCAAGACAGGGGGCAACGAGCAGTACTTC	TRBD1	TRBV7-2	TRBJ2-7	NA
CAWRRTAPLSYEQYF	TGTGCCTGGAGAAGAACAGCACCTCTCTCCTACGAGCAGTACTTC	NA	TRBV30	TRBJ2-7	NA
CASSRDRGATNEKLFF	TGTGCCAGCAGCAGGGACAGGGGCGCAACTAATGAAAAACTGTTTTTT	TRBD1	TRBV5-4	TRBJ1-4	NA
CASSQGLLADRETYGYTF	TGCGCCAGCAGCCAAGGCCTCCTCGCGGACAGGGAGACCTATGGCTACACCTTC	TRBD1	TRBV4-1	TRBJ1-2	NA
CASSRDSMAPLHF	TGTGCCAGCAGTAGAGATAGTATGGCACCCCTCCACTTT	NA	TRBV5-5	TRBJ1-6	once
CAISRGEWGYTF	TGTGCCATCAGCCGTGGGGAGTGGGGCTACACCTTC	NA	TRBV10-3	TRBJ1-2	NA
CASSYSRARETQYF	TGTGCCAGCAGTTACTCGCGGGCGAGGGAGACCCAGTACTTC	NA	TRBV6-6	TRBJ2-5	NA
CASRRGGAYEQYF	TGCGCCAGCAGGCGCGGGGGGGCCTACGAGCAGTACTTC	TRBD2	TRBV5-1	TRBJ2-7	NA
CASSEVRGKQYF	TGCGCCAGCAGTGAGGTTCGGGGGAAGCAGTACTTC	NA	TRBV10-2	TRBJ2-7	NA
CASSGTGNSPLHF	TGCGCCAGCAGTGGGACAGGGAATTCACCCCTCCACTTT	TRBD1	TRBV4-1	TRBJ1-6	NA
CASTSDRGVMYVDTEAFF	TGCGCCTCGACGTCGGACAGGGGGGTTATGTATGTAGACACTGAAGCTTTCTTT	TRBD1	TRBV5-1	TRBJ1-1	NA
CASGRGGFTYTEAFF	TGTGCCAGCGGCCGCGGGGGTTTCACCTACACTGAAGCTTTCTTT	NA	TRBV27	TRBJ1-1	NA
CASSQDLGENTEAFF	TGCGCCAGCAGCCAAGATCTAGGAGAGAACACTGAAGCTTTCTTT	NA	TRBV4-1	TRBJ1-1	NA
CSVYGQGKETQYF	TGCAGCGTCTACGGACAGGGTAAAGAGACCCAGTACTTC	TRBD1	TRBV29-1	TRBJ2-5	NA
CASPPSGSTNTEAFF	TGTGCCAGCCCACCCTCTGGCAGTACGAACACTGAAGCTTTCTTT	NA	TRBV28	TRBJ1-1	NA
CASGELSGRRNEQYF	TGTGCTAGTGGGGAGCTTAGCGGGAGGCGAAACGAGCAGTACTTC	TRBD2	TRBV12-5	TRBJ2-7	NA
CASSKEQGFKGYEQYF	TGTGCCAGCAGCAAGGAACAGGGCTTTAAGGGGTACGAGCAGTACTTC	NA	TRBV7-6	TRBJ2-7	NA
CASSLVVFGGLNEQFF	TGTGCCAGCAGCTTAGTCGTTTTCGGGGGGCTGAATGAGCAGTTCTTC	NA	TRBV7-8	TRBJ2-1	NA
CASSVDTGFPEAFF	TGTGCCAGCAGCGTGGACACAGGGTTCCCTGAAGCTTTCTTT	NA	TRBV9	TRBJ1-1	NA
CASSLSGTVEAFF	TGTGCCAGCAGCTTGTCAGGGACAGTAGAAGCTTTCTTT	TRBD1	TRBV5-8	TRBJ1-1	once